Below, 23 T cell receptor beta chains from the same sample are listed, as sequenced in a study of regulatory T cells in long-lasting Graves disease (dated by TCRdb to the early 2020s). The library was prepared using multiplex PCR. Sequencing was performed on an Illumina HiSeq 4000. To build TCR beta libraries, CDR3 regions were amplified by Arm-PCR using iRepertoire HTBI primers. TCRdb took the public reads, trimmed them with fastp at Q25, ran MiXCR for clone calling and kept in-frame beta chains. Entries are consolidated by CDR3 protein sequence, retaining the most common genes and DNA. The sample table contains around 450,000 distinct CDR3 sequences; only one count was recorded for around a fifth of them. Together, the top ten hold roughly 7% of the sample. The sample's time point, from its label and the paper: persistent/refractory GD, antithyroid drugs over 5 years with positive TRAb. For both TCR sequencing and RNA sequencing, RNA was extracted from PBMCs using TRIzol.

Sequenced here: peripheral blood mononuclear cells (PBMCs), sampled when the disease was refractory, from a patient treated with antithyroid drugs. The receptors derive from a female donor with Graves disease.

About this clonotype: The junction departs from germline at one end; a sequencing error may be responsible. This chain links TRBV19 with TRBJ2-7; 8 bases map to TRBD1. The germline V gene has CDR1 LNHDA and CDR2 SQIVND (reference sequence). The CDR3 is 15 amino acids. CDR3 in DNA: TGTGCCAGTAGTACCACCGGGACAGGCGAATACGGGCAGTACTTC. This sequence encodes CASSTTGTGEYGQYF.

A few counts support this clonotype. This chain links TRBV27 with TRBJ1-6; D is uncertain. CDR3 length equals 15 residues. Germline values: CDR1 MNHEY, CDR2 SMNVEV (reference sequence). The V end was cut by 1 base, the J end by 9 bases, with 13 bases between. The chain's CDR3 is CASSLLAGGGSPLHF. For the CDR3, the DNA is TGTGCCAGCAGTTTATTAGCTGGAGGTGGTTCACCCCTCCACTTT.

In this sample, this clonotype turned up a few times. This chain connects TRBV4-2 to TRBJ1-2; D unclear. The germline V gene has CDR1 LGHNA and CDR2 YNFKEQ. V was shortened by 0 bases and J by 3 bases, with 14 bases between the two germline ends. The CDR3 sequence is 16 residues long. The CDR3 region has the DNA TGTGCCAGCAGCCAAGATGTGGGGTCGTATTACTATGGCTACACCTTC. This codes for CASSQDVGSYYYGYTF.

At least ten counts were recorded for this clonotype. The J gene is TRBJ1-5, the V gene TRBV12-3 or TRBV12-4; 7 nucleotides match TRBD1. The V gene end was trimmed by 5 bases and the J gene end by 6 bases; junction bases not matched to a gene: 10. The CDR3 totals 15 residues. The CDR3 loop is CASSIDRAGVQPQHF. DNA of the CDR3: TGTGCCAGCAGTATCGACAGGGCAGGAGTTCAGCCCCAGCATTTT.

This chain joins TRBV27 and TRBJ1-6; 9 nucleotides agree with TRBD1. This CDR3 comprises 16 residues. Germline V CDR1 and CDR2: MNHEY, SMNVEV (reference sequence). V shed 2 bases and J 9 bases; nucleotides not matched to a gene: 8. CDR3 sequence reads: CASSLIQGADGSPLHF. CDR3 in DNA: TGTGCCAGCAGTTTAATACAGGGGGCGGATGGTTCACCCCTCCACTTT.

This clonotype was observed at least ten times. This sequence joins TRBV7-2 and TRBJ1-1; perhaps TRBD1 as D (5 bases). This CDR3 spans 16 amino acids. Germline V gene data show CDR1 as SGHTA and CDR2 as FQGNSA. Trimming shortened V by 2 bases and J by 4 bases, and 17 bases separated the two germline ends. The CDR3, as DNA: TGTGCCAGCAGCTTATGGTCGGGCGGGGCCGGCACTGAAGCTTTCTTT. It codes for CASSLWSGGAGTEAFF.

This clonotype appeared once. This sequence may be a read error, since a much larger clone differs from it by one base. The chain links TRBV6-5 to TRBJ1-1, with D perhaps matching TRBD1 (5 bases). Germline assignment: CDR1 MNHEY and CDR2 SVGAGI. This CDR3 spans 15 amino acids. CDR3 loop: CASSYAGGMNTEALF. As DNA, the CDR3 is TGTGCCAGCAGTTACGCGGGGGGAATGAACACTGAAGCTCTCTTT.

This clonotype came up many times. The gene calls are TRBV12-3 or TRBV12-4 and TRBJ2-5, with 7 bases lining up with TRBD2. CDR3 length equals 14 residues. Trimming at V came to 3 bases and at J to 3 bases, leaving 4 bases not matched to a gene. The chain's CDR3 is CASSLAGVKETQYF. In DNA form, the CDR3 reads TGTGCCAGCAGTTTGGCGGGGGTGAAAGAGACCCAGTACTTC.

This clonotype appeared many times. The chain carries TRBV28 and TRBJ1-4; D might be TRBD1 (5 bases). With 1 base removed from V and 0 bases from J, the gap between germline ends came to 9 bases. The germline V gene has CDR1 MDHEN and CDR2 SYDVKM. This CDR3 is built from 16 residues. CDR3 sequence reads: CASSLYQGATNEKLFF. DNA of the CDR3: TGTGCCAGCAGTTTATACCAGGGTGCAACTAATGAAAAACTGTTTTTT.

This clonotype was picked up many times. The chain has TRBV12-3 or TRBV12-4 and TRBJ1-2; D not resolved. The CDR3 length is 12 residues. Trimming pared 4 bases from V and 10 bases from J, leaving 13 bases between. In DNA form, the CDR3 reads TGTGCCAGCAGTTCCCGGGGTTACAACTACACCTTC. Its protein product is CASSSRGYNYTF.

This clonotype has more than one count but fewer than ten. The rearrangement links TRBV27 to TRBJ2-7, with a weak D call TRBD1 (6 bases). The CDR3 sequence is 14 residues long. Deletions cut 6 bases from V and 7 bases from J, with 19 bases between. Germline V gene data show CDR1 as MNHEY and CDR2 as SMNVEV (reference sequence). CDR3 in DNA: TGTGCCAGCAGACCATTCCGGGACAATTTTGAGCAGTACTTC. Residues: CASRPFRDNFEQYF.

V usage is TRBV6-2 or TRBV6-3 and J usage is TRBJ1-1; D perhaps matches TRBD1 (5 bases). This CDR3 is built from 16 residues. V shed 0 bases and J shed 5 bases, with 16 bases lying between them. CDR1 and CDR2 from the germline V gene are MNHEY and SVGEGT. DNA of the CDR3: TGTGCCAGCAGTTACTCGCCTTGGGATGAGGGGACTGAAGCTTTCTTT. This codes for CASSYSPWDEGTEAFF.

The chain recombines TRBV5-1 with TRBJ1-2; no clear D gene. Trimming removed 2 bases from V and 8 bases from J, with 10 bases in between. The CDR3 is 12 residues long. Germline V gene lookup returns CDR1 SGHRS and CDR2 YFSETQ. The CDR3 loop reads CASSLNFRGYTF. In DNA, the CDR3 is TGCGCCAGCAGCTTAAATTTTCGAGGCTACACCTTC.

The rearrangement uses TRBV28 and TRBJ2-2; possibly TRBD2 for D (5 bases). CDR1 is MDHEN and CDR2 is SYDVKM in the germline V gene. This CDR3 comprises 16 residues. The germline V and J ends were trimmed by 4 bases and 5 bases, with 17 bases remaining between them. DNA for the CDR3: TGTGCCAGCAGTTCCTCAGCTTACCGGGGAACCGGGGAGCTGTTTTTT. It specifies CASSSSAYRGTGELFF.

This clonotype was counted a few times. The rearrangement uses TRBV7-3 and TRBJ2-2; TRBD1 agrees at 11 bases. V shed 0 bases and J 4 bases; nucleotides not matched to a gene: 4. There are 17 residues in the CDR3. The germline gives CDR1 SGHTA, CDR2 FQGTGA. The CDR3 sequence is CASSLTRDRGSTGELFF. CDR3 sequence (DNA): TGTGCCAGCAGCTTAACCCGGGACAGGGGGTCCACCGGGGAGCTGTTTTTT.

This clonotype was observed many times. The chain joins TRBV3-1 to TRBJ1-1; D ambiguous. The CDR3 runs to 14 residues. Trimming stripped 0 bases from V and 1 base from J, with 6 bases between. Germline V gene lookup returns CDR1 LGHDT and CDR2 YNNKEL (reference sequence). CDR3 residues: CASSQDGSNTEAFF. The CDR3 nucleotides read TGTGCCAGCAGCCAAGACGGGTCGAACACTGAAGCTTTCTTT.

This clonotype was observed many times. This rearrangement joins TRBV27 to TRBJ1-5, with no clear D. Germline lookup yields CDR1 MNHEY and CDR2 SMNVEV (reference sequence). The V and J ends lost 6 bases and 2 bases respectively, with 11 bases between them. The CDR3 is 14 residues long. CDR3 sequence reads: CASSPTGGNQPQHF. The CDR3 nucleotides are TGTGCCAGCAGCCCCACGGGAGGCAATCAGCCCCAGCATTTT.

Many counts were recorded for this clonotype. At one end the junction does not follow the germline gene, possibly because of a read error. The chain links TRBV5-1 to TRBJ2-5, with 10 bases lining up with TRBD1. The CDR3 has 14 residues. CDR1 and CDR2 (germline): SGHRS, YFSETQ. In DNA form, the CDR3 reads TGTGCCAGCAGCCTTGACAGGGGGCGAGAGACCCAGTACTTC. It encodes CASSLDRGRETQYF.

This clonotype was counted ten times or more. CDR3 sequence: CASSYGARYEQYF. As DNA, the CDR3 is TGTGCCAGCAGTTACGGGGCCAGATACGAGCAGTACTTC. The V gene is TRBV6-9, the J gene TRBJ2-7; either TRBD1 or TRBD2 may fit D (5 bases each). With 3 bases removed from V and 4 bases from J, the gap between germline ends came to 10 bases. This CDR3 region has 13 residues. Germline V gene lookup returns CDR1 MNHGY and CDR2 SVAAGI.

The chain uses TRBV28 and TRBJ2-7; D might be TRBD2 (6 bases). Germline CDR1 MDHEN, CDR2 SYDVKM. There are 13 residues in the CDR3. Trimming shortened V by 6 bases and J by 3 bases, and 12 bases separated the two germline ends. Here the CDR3 reads CASRGGMLYEQYF. The CDR3 coding sequence is TGTGCCAGCAGGGGCGGGATGCTCTACGAGCAGTACTTC.

V usage is TRBV7-9 and J usage is TRBJ2-1; 11 positions agree with TRBD2. The V gene end was trimmed by 4 bases and the J gene end by 6 bases; junction bases not matched to a gene: 8. CDR1 and CDR2 from the germline V gene are SEHNR and FQNEAQ (reference sequence). This CDR3 region has 16 residues. The CDR3 here is CASSSPISGGANEQFF. CDR3 nucleotides: TGTGCCAGCAGCTCCCCTATTAGCGGGGGGGCCAATGAGCAGTTCTTC.

This clonotype was picked up many times. V gene TRBV27 combines with J gene TRBJ2-7, with 9 bases identical to TRBD1. Germline V gene data show CDR1 as MNHEY and CDR2 as SMNVEV (reference sequence). CDR3 size: 14 residues. The J segment lost 5 bases and the V segment lost 10 bases, leaving 12 bases of the junction unmatched. Written as DNA, the CDR3 is TGTGCCACCCATGACCGGGACAGGGACGACGAGCAGTACTTC. Translating gives CATHDRDRDDEQYF.

The table lists this clonotype with many counts. V and J are TRBV28 and TRBJ1-3, with D maybe TRBD1 (5 bases). This CDR3 is built from 15 residues. V dropped 3 bases and J dropped 3 bases, with 12 bases sitting between them. Per the germline V gene, CDR1 is MDHEN and CDR2 is SYDVKM. The CDR3 sequence is CASSLGQGVGNTIYF. DNA of the CDR3: TGTGCCAGCAGTTTGGGGCAGGGAGTTGGAAACACCATATATTTT. Supplemented by reference TRBV28 and TRBJ1-3, the full variable domain reads DVKVTQSSRYLVKRTGEKVFLECVQDMDHENMFWYRQDPGLGLRLIYFSYDVKMKEKGDIPEGYSVSREKKERFSLILESASTNQTSMYLCASSLGQGVGNTIYFGEGSWLTVV.